This entry concerns a single TCR beta chain. What it binds is unknown. This sample is drawn from a study of T cells and Merkel cell carcinoma outcomes. Findings and caveats of the study: Merkel cell carcinoma outcomes were reportedly predicted by repertoire and T-cell density.

This CDR3 region has 16 residues. CDR1 and CDR2 (germline): PRHDT, FYEKMQ (reference sequence). Trimming removed 2 bases from V and 4 bases from J; junction bases left unmatched: 10. Assay used: immunoSEQ multiplex PCR; TCRdb lists only in-frame clones, some missing. The sample has about 19,000 clones; around 80% are singletons. Sequenced sample: tumor tissue from Merkel cell carcinoma. The TCR was taken from a human donor with Merkel cell carcinoma. The chain links TRBV13 to TRBJ2-7; 8 nucleotides match TRBD1. The chain's CDR3 is CASSLIGDRPPYEQYF. The CDR3 nucleotides are TGTGCCAGCAGCTTAATAGGGGACAGGCCCCCTTACGAGCAGTACTTC.